This entry concerns a single T cell receptor beta chain. This sample is part of a study of cytomegalovirus exposure and HLA in healthy donors. Assay used: immunoSEQ multiplex PCR; TCRdb lists only in-frame clones, some missing. Found here are approximately 140,000 clones, around 90% of them singletons; the top ten hold approximately 8%. This CDR3 is built from 12 residues. V shed 4 bases and J shed 7 bases, with 13 bases lying between them. From germline, CDR1 is GTSNPN and CDR2 SVGIG (reference sequence). Input material: PBMCs. The receptor comes from a woman under 30 in good health and CMV-seropositive. The chain couples TRBV30 to TRBJ1-2; D perhaps matches TRBD1 (5 bases). In nucleotides, the CDR3 is TGTGCCTGGACAACTTGGGGCGCTGGCTACACCTTC. Protein product: CAWTTWGAGYTF.